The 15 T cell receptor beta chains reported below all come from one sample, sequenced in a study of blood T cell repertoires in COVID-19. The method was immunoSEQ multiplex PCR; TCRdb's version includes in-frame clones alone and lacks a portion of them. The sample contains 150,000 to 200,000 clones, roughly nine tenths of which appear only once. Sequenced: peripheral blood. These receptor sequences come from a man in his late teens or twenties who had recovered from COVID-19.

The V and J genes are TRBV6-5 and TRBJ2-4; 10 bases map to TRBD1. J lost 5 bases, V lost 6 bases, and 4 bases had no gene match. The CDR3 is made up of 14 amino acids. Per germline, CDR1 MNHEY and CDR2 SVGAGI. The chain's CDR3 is CASRTGGYENIQYF. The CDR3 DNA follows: TGTGCCAGCAGGACAGGGGGCTATGAAAACATTCAGTACTTC.

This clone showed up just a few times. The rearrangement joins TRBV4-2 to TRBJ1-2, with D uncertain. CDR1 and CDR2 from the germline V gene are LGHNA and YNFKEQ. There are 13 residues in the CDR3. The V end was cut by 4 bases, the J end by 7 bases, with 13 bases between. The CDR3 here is CASSPSAGGGYTF. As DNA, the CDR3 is TGTGCCAGCAGCCCCTCCGCGGGCGGTGGCTACACCTTC.

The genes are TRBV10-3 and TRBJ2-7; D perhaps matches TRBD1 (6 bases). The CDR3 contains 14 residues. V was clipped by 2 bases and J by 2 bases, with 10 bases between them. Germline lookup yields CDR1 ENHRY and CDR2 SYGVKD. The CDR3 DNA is TGTGCCATCAGTGAGGACAGGACAACCTACGAGCAGTACTTC. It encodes CAISEDRTTYEQYF.

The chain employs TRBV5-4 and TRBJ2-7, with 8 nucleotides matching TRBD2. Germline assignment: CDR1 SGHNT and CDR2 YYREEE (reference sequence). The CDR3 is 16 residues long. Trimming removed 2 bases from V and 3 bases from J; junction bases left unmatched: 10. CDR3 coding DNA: TGTGCCAGCAGCTTTTTAACGGGAGGGAATCTCTACGAGCAGTACTTC. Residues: CASSFLTGGNLYEQYF.

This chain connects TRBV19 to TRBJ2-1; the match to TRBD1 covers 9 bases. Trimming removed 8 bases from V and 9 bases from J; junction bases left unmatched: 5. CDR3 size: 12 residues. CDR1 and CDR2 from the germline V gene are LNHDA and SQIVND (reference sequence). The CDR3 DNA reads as TGTGCCAGTGGGACAGGGAGGGGTGAGCAGTTCTTC. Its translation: CASGTGRGEQFF.

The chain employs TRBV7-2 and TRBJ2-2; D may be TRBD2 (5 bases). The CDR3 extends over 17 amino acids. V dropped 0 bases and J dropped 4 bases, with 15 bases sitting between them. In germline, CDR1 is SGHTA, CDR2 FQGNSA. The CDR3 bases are TGTGCCAGCAGCTTAGCCGCGACTACACCCACCACCGGGGAGCTGTTTTTT. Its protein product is CASSLAATTPTTGELFF.

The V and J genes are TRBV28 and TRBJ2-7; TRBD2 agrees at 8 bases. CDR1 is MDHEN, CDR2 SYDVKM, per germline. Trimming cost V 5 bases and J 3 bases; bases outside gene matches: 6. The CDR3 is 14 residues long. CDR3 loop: CASSPPSGSYEQYF. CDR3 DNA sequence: TGTGCCAGCAGTCCCCCGAGCGGGAGCTACGAGCAGTACTTC.

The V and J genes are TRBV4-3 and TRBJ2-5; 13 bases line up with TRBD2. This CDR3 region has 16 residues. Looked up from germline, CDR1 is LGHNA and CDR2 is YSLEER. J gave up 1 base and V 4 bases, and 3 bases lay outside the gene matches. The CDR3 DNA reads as TGCGCCAGCAGCCGGGGACTAGCGGGGCCCCAAGAGACCCAGTACTTC. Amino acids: CASSRGLAGPQETQYF.

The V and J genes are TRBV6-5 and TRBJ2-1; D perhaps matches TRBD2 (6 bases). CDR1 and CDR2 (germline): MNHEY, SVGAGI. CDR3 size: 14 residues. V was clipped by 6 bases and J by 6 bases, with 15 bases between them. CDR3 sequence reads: CASRSPKAGNEQFF. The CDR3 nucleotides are TGTGCCAGCAGATCCCCAAAAGCGGGCAATGAGCAGTTCTTC.

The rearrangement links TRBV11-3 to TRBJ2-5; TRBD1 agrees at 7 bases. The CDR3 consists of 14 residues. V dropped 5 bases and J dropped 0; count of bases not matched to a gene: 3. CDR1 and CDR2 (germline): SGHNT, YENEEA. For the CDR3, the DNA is TGTGCCAGCAGCGGGGACAGAGACCAAGAGACCCAGTACTTC. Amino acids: CASSGDRDQETQYF.

The CDR3 DNA reads TGTGCCAGCAGCGTAGACGCAGGGGACATTCAGTACTTC. Protein sequence: CASSVDAGDIQYF. The V and J genes are TRBV9 and TRBJ2-4; TRBD1 might be the D (6 bases). The CDR3 has 13 amino acids. Germline loops: CDR1 SGDLS, CDR2 YYNGEE. The V gene lost 0 bases and the J gene lost 8 bases, with 9 bases spanning the gap.

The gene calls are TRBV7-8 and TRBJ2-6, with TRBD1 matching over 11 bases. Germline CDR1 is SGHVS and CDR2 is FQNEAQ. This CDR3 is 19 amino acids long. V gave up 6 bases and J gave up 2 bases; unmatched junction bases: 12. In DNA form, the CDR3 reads TGTGCCAGCAGACAGGACCCCGGGACAGGGGGACCTGGGGCCAACGTCCTGACTTTC. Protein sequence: CASRQDPGTGGPGANVLTF.

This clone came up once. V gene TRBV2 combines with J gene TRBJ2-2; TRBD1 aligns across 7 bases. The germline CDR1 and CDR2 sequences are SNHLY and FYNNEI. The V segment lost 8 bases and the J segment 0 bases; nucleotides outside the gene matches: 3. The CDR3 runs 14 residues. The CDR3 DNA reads TGTGCCAGCGAACAGGGGACGAACACCGGGGAGCTGTTTTTT. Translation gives CASEQGTNTGELFF.

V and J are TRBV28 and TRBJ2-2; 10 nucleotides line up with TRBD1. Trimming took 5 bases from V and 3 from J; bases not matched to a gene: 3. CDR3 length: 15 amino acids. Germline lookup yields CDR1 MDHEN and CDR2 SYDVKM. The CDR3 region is CASSIGQGDTGELFF. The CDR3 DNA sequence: TGTGCCAGCAGTATCGGACAGGGGGACACCGGGGAGCTGTTTTTT.

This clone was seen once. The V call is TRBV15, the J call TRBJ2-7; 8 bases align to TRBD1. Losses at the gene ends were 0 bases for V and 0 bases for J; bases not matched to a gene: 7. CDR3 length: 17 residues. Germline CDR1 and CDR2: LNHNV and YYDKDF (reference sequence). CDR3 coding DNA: TGTGCCACCAGCAGAGATCTGGGCGGGACAGGCTCCTACGAGCAGTACTTC. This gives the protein CATSRDLGGTGSYEQYF.